The 21 T cell receptor beta chains listed next were all sequenced from one sample in a study of beta chain features in type 1 diabetes. Since all of the isolated RNA was reverse transcribed, expressed TCRB transcripts were what got sequenced. Sequencing used immunoSEQ multiplex PCR; TCRdb keeps in-frame clones, though not all of them. The table records almost 250,000 clones, approximately 14% of them present only once. The source material was naive CD4+ T cells from blood. The receptors were sampled from a middle-aged woman in good health.

This chain connects TRBV18 to TRBJ1-1; 10 bases are shared with TRBD1. Trimming removed 3 bases from V and 4 bases from J; junction bases left unmatched: 5. CDR1 is KGHSH and CDR2 is LQKENI in the germline V gene. This CDR3 is 15 amino acids long. The CDR3 DNA reads TGTGCCAGCTCACCGCCCGGACAGGGGGGCACTGAAGCTTTCTTT. This sequence encodes CASSPPGQGGTEAFF.

There are a few counts of this clone. The J gene is TRBJ2-7, the V gene TRBV11-2; D perhaps matches TRBD2 (5 bases). Germline CDR1 reads SGHAT; CDR2 reads FQNNGV. Trimming cost V 5 bases and J 6 bases, with 26 bases left between them. The CDR3 contains 17 residues. The CDR3 is CASSPDRALALFPEQYF. The CDR3 DNA follows: TGTGCCAGCAGCCCCGACCGGGCGCTAGCCTTGTTTCCCGAGCAGTACTTC.

V usage is TRBV2 and J usage is TRBJ1-2, with TRBD1 identical over 8 bases. V gave up 3 bases and J gave up 5 bases; unmatched junction bases: 8. In germline, CDR1 is SNHLY, CDR2 FYNNEI. The CDR3 is made up of 15 amino acids. CDR3 in DNA: TGTGCCAGCAGTGATAGGACAGGGAGAACATATGGCTACACCTTC. It codes for CASSDRTGRTYGYTF. Variable domain in full (rest from reference TRBV2 and TRBJ1-2): EPEVTQTPSHQVTQMGQEVILRCVPISNHLYFYWYRQILGQKVEFLVSFYNNEISEKSEIFDDQFSVERPDGSNFTLKIRSTKLEDSAMYFCASSDRTGRTYGYTFGSGTRLTVV.

This clone showed up just a few times. The chain couples TRBV9 to TRBJ1-1; the match to TRBD1 covers 9 bases. Losses at the gene ends were 4 bases for V and 4 bases for J; bases not matched to a gene: 2. Germline V lookup: CDR1 SGDLS, CDR2 YYNGEE. The CDR3 consists of 13 residues. The CDR3 DNA is TGTGCCAGCAGCCGGACAGGGGCCACTGAAGCTTTCTTT. Protein: CASSRTGATEAFF.

The rearrangement links TRBV6-5 to TRBJ2-2; TRBD1 might be the D (6 bases). The V gene's germline CDR1 is MNHEY and CDR2 SVGAGI. CDR3 size: 14 residues. V was clipped by 6 bases and J by 4 bases, with 12 bases between them. In DNA, the CDR3 is TGTGCCAGCAGACCGACAGGACCCACCGGGGAGCTGTTTTTT. Encoded protein: CASRPTGPTGELFF.

In its sample, this clone was seen a few times. Mismatch with germline at one junction end may stem from a read error. In DNA, the CDR3 is TGTGCTAGCAGCTTCTCGGCTTTAAGCGGTTACAATGAGCAGTTCTTC. It codes for CASSFSALSGYNEQFF. The chain combines TRBV7-7 with TRBJ2-1; D perhaps matches TRBD2 (5 bases). The germline V gene has CDR1 SSHAT and CDR2 FNYEAQ (reference sequence). The CDR3 length is 16 residues.

This chain uses TRBV18 with TRBJ2-3; possibly TRBD2 for D (6 bases). The CDR3 is 16 amino acids. Germline V CDR1 and CDR2: KGHSH, LQKENI. V was shortened by 5 bases and J by 0 bases, with 15 bases between the two germline ends. CDR3 residues: CASSISEGISTDTQYF. CDR3 sequence (DNA): TGTGCCAGCTCAATATCGGAGGGGATTAGCACAGATACGCAGTATTTT.

The chain couples TRBV10-3 to TRBJ1-2; 8 nucleotides line up with TRBD1. Germline V CDR1 and CDR2: ENHRY, SYGVKD. This CDR3 is 16 amino acids long. Germline trimming cut 6 bases from V and 3 bases from J; bases unmatched to any gene: 12. CDR3 DNA sequence: TGTGCCATCAGCCCCGGGGGGCAGGGGGCGGACTATGGCTACACCTTC. It yields the protein CAISPGGQGADYGYTF.

This rearrangement joins TRBV4-2 to TRBJ2-1; D not certain. CDR1 and CDR2 (germline): LGHNA, YNFKEQ. Deletions cut 1 base from V and 0 bases from J, with 10 bases between. The CDR3 consists of 16 residues. DNA of the CDR3: TGTGCCAGCAGCCAAGCGATAGCCCACTCCTACAATGAGCAGTTCTTC. Encoded protein: CASSQAIAHSYNEQFF.

This clone was detected a few times. CDR3 in amino acids: CASREGANSPLHF. In nucleotides, the CDR3 is TGTGCCAGCAGGGAGGGCGCAAATTCACCCCTCCACTTT. The rearrangement links TRBV6-1 to TRBJ1-6; D not certain. The germline V and J ends were trimmed by 6 bases and 7 bases, with 10 bases remaining between them. Germline lookup yields CDR1 MNHNS and CDR2 SASEGT. This CDR3 region has 13 residues.

CDR3 sequence: CASSLAVGGAYEQFF. The CDR3 DNA is TGTGCCAGCAGCTTAGCTGTCGGGGGGGCCTATGAGCAGTTCTTC. This chain uses TRBV7-2 with TRBJ2-1; 8 bases are shared with TRBD2. Germline V CDR1 and CDR2: SGHTA, FQGNSA. CDR3 length equals 15 residues. V was pared by 0 bases and J by 8 bases, with 6 bases of the junction left unmatched.

In its sample, this clone was seen a few times. The gene calls are TRBV29-1 and TRBJ1-1, with D hard to call. Trimming removed 5 bases from V and 3 bases from J, with 10 bases in between. Germline CDR1 is SQVTM and CDR2 is ANQGSEA. This CDR3 comprises 12 residues. Written as DNA, the CDR3 is TGCAGCGTTACTCCGGGAGACACTGAAGCTTTCTTT. Translation gives CSVTPGDTEAFF.

This clone was observed a handful of times. This chain joins TRBV4-1 and TRBJ2-7, with 8 bases matching TRBD1. The V and J ends lost 4 bases and 3 bases, in that order; junction bases with no gene match: 8. The CDR3 length is 15 residues. The germline gives CDR1 MGHRA, CDR2 YSYEKL. The CDR3 bases are TGCGCCAGCAGCCTTAACCGGGACAGGTTCTACGAGCAGTACTTC. Protein product: CASSLNRDRFYEQYF.

This clone was seen a few times. The chain has TRBV7-9 and TRBJ2-1, with 15 bases matching TRBD2. V shed 3 bases, J shed 8 bases, and the junction held 5 bases outside the gene matches. There are 16 residues in the CDR3. Germline V gives CDR1 SEHNR, CDR2 FQNEAQ (reference sequence). CDR3 nucleotides: TGTGCCAGCAGCTTGGGGACTAGCGGGGGGTTCGATGAGCAGTTCTTC. Its translation: CASSLGTSGGFDEQFF.

The chain links TRBV15 to TRBJ1-1; D perhaps matches TRBD1 (5 bases). Germline V gene data show CDR1 as LNHNV and CDR2 as YYDKDF (reference sequence). CDR3 size: 14 residues. The V end lost 0 bases, the J end lost 5 bases, and 10 bases lay between the germline ends. CDR3 region: CATSRDLGGTEAFF. In DNA, the CDR3 is TGTGCCACCAGCAGAGATCTGGGGGGGACTGAAGCTTTCTTT.

V and J are TRBV7-2 and TRBJ2-2, with 7 bases fitting TRBD2. This CDR3 is 14 amino acids long. Germline CDR1 SGHTA, CDR2 FQGNSA. Trimming took 11 bases from V and 4 from J; bases not matched to a gene: 10. The CDR3 sequence is CASEAWGGTGELFF. The CDR3 DNA reads as TGTGCCTCAGAGGCGTGGGGGGGCACCGGGGAGCTGTTTTTT.

This clone was observed a few times. V gene TRBV7-2 combines with J gene TRBJ2-6, with D unresolved. CDR3 length: 16 residues. Germline V lookup: CDR1 SGHTA, CDR2 FQGNSA. The V and J ends lost 1 base and 4 bases respectively, with 11 bases between them. CDR3 nucleotide sequence: TGTGCCAGCAGCTTAGGACTGCGTGTGGGGGCCAACGTCCTGACTTTC. It translates to CASSLGLRVGANVLTF.

The table lists this clone with a few counts. The CDR3 reads CASSARMDSITDTQYF. CDR3 DNA: TGTGCCAGCAGCGCTAGAATGGACAGTATCACAGATACGCAGTATTTT. The chain links TRBV7-2 to TRBJ2-3; D possibly corresponds to TRBD1 (6 bases). The length of the CDR3 is 16 residues. CDR1 and CDR2 (germline): SGHTA, FQGNSA. Trimming left V 5 bases short and J 2 bases short, with 17 bases between.

This clone was observed a few times. The chain is built from TRBV27 and TRBJ2-7, with 8 nucleotides matching TRBD1. Trimming took 5 bases from V and 3 from J; bases not matched to a gene: 12. CDR3 size: 16 residues. Germline loops: CDR1 MNHEY, CDR2 SMNVEV (reference sequence). Here the CDR3 reads CASSATTGVQVYEQYF. The CDR3 DNA follows: TGTGCCAGCAGTGCCACGACAGGGGTACAAGTCTACGAGCAGTACTTC.

The table lists this clone with a few counts. The chain combines TRBV19 with TRBJ1-1; D might be TRBD1 (5 bases). This CDR3 has 13 amino acids. Germline lookup yields CDR1 LNHDA and CDR2 SQIVND (reference sequence). The V gene lost 6 bases and the J gene lost 2 bases, with 10 bases spanning the gap. The DNA for the CDR3 is TGTGCCAGTAGGGGACTAATCAACACTGAAGCTTTCTTT. Its translation: CASRGLINTEAFF.

This chain joins TRBV19 and TRBJ1-2; D not certain. CDR1 LNHDA and CDR2 SQIVND come from the germline V gene (reference sequence). Trimming cost V 5 bases and J 4 bases, with 14 bases left between them. The CDR3 is made up of 14 amino acids. The chain's CDR3 is CASSVQQRSYGYTF. Here the CDR3 DNA reads TGTGCCAGTAGTGTGCAGCAGAGGAGCTATGGCTACACCTTC.